Listed below are T cell receptor beta chains from one sample, sequenced in a study of shared clonotypes between healthy human individuals. Here immunoSEQ multiplex PCR was the method, and the copy in TCRdb shows in-frame clones only, minus some. The sample shows about 640,000 clones, about three quarters of them seen only once. The sequenced sample consisted of memory CD4+ T cells sorted from blood. Receptor source: a woman aged 25 to 45 in good health. Both conserved end residues are part of each CDR3. A D gene is named only where the DNA matches it firmly. Rows give clone size only sometimes, using once, few, many, or a class for an expanded clone.

V gene: TRBV5-1
clone size: NA
J gene: TRBJ2-3
D gene: TRBD2
CDR3 DNA: TGCGCCAGCAGCCGAGGGACTAGCAGAATTAAAGATACGCAGTATTTT
CDR3 protein: CASSRGTSRIKDTQYF

V gene: TRBV10-3
clone size: NA
J gene: TRBJ2-3
D gene: TRBD1
CDR3 DNA: TGTGCCATCAGTGCCCGAGGGGGCGATAAGGGGAACACAGATACGCAGTATTTT
CDR3 protein: CAISARGGDKGNTDTQYF

V gene: TRBV6-1
clone size: once
J gene: TRBJ1-1
D gene: NA
CDR3 DNA: TGTGCCAGCAGTGACCGAGGGGGCACTGAAGCTTTCTTT
CDR3 protein: CASSDRGGTEAFF

V gene: TRBV27
clone size: NA
J gene: TRBJ2-5
D gene: NA
CDR3 DNA: TGTGCCAGCAGTCCTCATCTTAAAGAGACCCAGTACTTC
CDR3 protein: CASSPHLKETQYF

V gene: TRBV5-6
clone size: NA
J gene: TRBJ1-2
D gene: NA
CDR3 DNA: TGTGCCAGCAGATTACAGGGCCGTCTCGATGGCTACACCTTC
CDR3 protein: CASRLQGRLDGYTF

V gene: TRBV28
clone size: NA
J gene: TRBJ1-4
D gene: NA
CDR3 DNA: TGTGCCAGCAGTCCCGGGGCCTTTAATGAAAAACTGTTTTTT
CDR3 protein: CASSPGAFNEKLFF

V gene: TRBV18
clone size: NA
J gene: TRBJ2-5
D gene: NA
CDR3 DNA: TGTGCCAGCCGTGCAGAAAAAGAGACCCAGTACTTC
CDR3 protein: CASRAEKETQYF

V gene: TRBV7-2
clone size: once
J gene: TRBJ2-2
D gene: TRBD1
CDR3 DNA: TGTGCCAGCACCAGAGACAGGGTTGATACCGGGGAGCTGTTTTTT
CDR3 protein: CASTRDRVDTGELFF

V gene: TRBV14
clone size: NA
J gene: TRBJ1-5
D gene: NA
CDR3 DNA: TGTGCCAGCAGCCAAGGCATCTATCAGCCCCAGCATTTT
CDR3 protein: CASSQGIYQPQHF

V gene: TRBV19
clone size: NA
J gene: TRBJ2-7
D gene: NA
CDR3 DNA: TGTGCCAGTAGTGAGGGGGGACGGACATACGAGCAGTACTTC
CDR3 protein: CASSEGGRTYEQYF

V gene: TRBV5-5
clone size: NA
J gene: TRBJ2-1
D gene: NA
CDR3 DNA: TGTGCCAGCAGCTTGGTTAACAGGGAGCAGTTCTTC
CDR3 protein: CASSLVNREQFF

V gene: TRBV20-1
clone size: NA
J gene: TRBJ2-7
D gene: NA
CDR3 DNA: TGCAGTGCTAGAGCAGGGGACGAGCAGTACTTC
CDR3 protein: CSARAGDEQYF

V gene: TRBV7-9
clone size: NA
J gene: TRBJ1-3
D gene: NA
CDR3 DNA: TGTGCCAGCAGCTTGTGGGGCTCTGGAAACACCATATATTTT
CDR3 protein: CASSLWGSGNTIYF

V gene: TRBV18
clone size: NA
J gene: TRBJ2-1
D gene: TRBD1
CDR3 DNA: TGTGCCAGCTCACTAACCGGGACAGGGGTTTACAATGAGCAGTTCTTC
CDR3 protein: CASSLTGTGVYNEQFF

V gene: TRBV28
clone size: NA
J gene: TRBJ1-1
D gene: NA
CDR3 DNA: TGTGCCAGCAGTTTTGGGAACACTGAAGCTTTCTTT
CDR3 protein: CASSFGNTEAFF